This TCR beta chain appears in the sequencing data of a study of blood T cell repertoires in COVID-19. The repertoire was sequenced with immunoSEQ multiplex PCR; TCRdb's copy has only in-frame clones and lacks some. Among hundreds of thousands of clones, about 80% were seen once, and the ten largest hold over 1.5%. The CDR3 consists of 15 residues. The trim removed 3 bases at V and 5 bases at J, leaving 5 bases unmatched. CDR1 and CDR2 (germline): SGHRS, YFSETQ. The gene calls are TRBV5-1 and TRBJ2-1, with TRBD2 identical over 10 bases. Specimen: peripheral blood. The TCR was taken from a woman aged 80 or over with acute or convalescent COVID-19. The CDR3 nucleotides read TGCGCCAGCAGCTCCCTCAGCGGGGGGGACAATGAGCAGTTCTTC. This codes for CASSSLSGGDNEQFF.